This TCR beta chain appears in the sequencing data of a study of CD8 T cells in ankylosing spondylitis. This clonotype was counted many times. Germline values: CDR1 SGDLS, CDR2 YYNGEE. V shed 0 bases, J shed 2 bases, and the junction held 6 bases outside the gene matches. CDR3 size: 19 residues. Quantitative 5'-RACE with molecular barcodes produced the TCR beta libraries. TCRdb used MiXCR to reprocess the 5' RACE reads, holding one entry per CDR3 protein. The sample includes 30,000 to 45,000 distinct CDR3 sequences, roughly 3.1% of them seen just once. This TCR was recovered from a male donor with ankylosing spondylitis or in good health (not recorded which). The sequenced sample was blood, either unsorted or a sorted T cell fraction (not recorded which). This sequence joins TRBV9 and TRBJ2-2; 14 nucleotides align to TRBD2. CDR3 nucleotides: TGTGCCAGCAGCGTAGAAGGACTAGCGGGGGGTCTAAACACCGGGGAGCTGTTTTTT. Protein: CASSVEGLAGGLNTGELFF.